This T cell receptor beta chain was recovered during a study of blood T cells in healthy people across ages. Points from the study as a whole: TCR beta diversity tracked closely with naive T cell percentage. Roughly linear declines in TCR beta diversity per million T cells occurred with age.

CDR3 length: 13 amino acids. Germline lookup yields CDR1 SGHAT and CDR2 FQNNGV. V shed 5 bases, J shed 6 bases, and the junction held 4 bases outside the gene matches. Next came a second PCR, run for roughly 7 to 12 cycles, which used a sample-barcoded 5' primer along with a J-beta primer mix. In TCRdb, the 5' RACE reads were re-called with MiXCR into one record per CDR3 protein. The table lists more than 1.4 million distinct CDR3 sequences, 42% of them singletons. Details on this clonotype: As yet, its antigen is unknown.

RNA extraction gave at least 6 micrograms of total RNA per sample. The material sequenced was blood. The chain joins TRBV11-2 to TRBJ2-1; 7 bases are a match to TRBD1. This sequence was found in a woman aged 18-30 years in good health. CDR3 protein: CASSRQGGNEQFF. The CDR3 bases are TGTGCCAGCAGCCGACAGGGCGGCAATGAGCAGTTCTTC.